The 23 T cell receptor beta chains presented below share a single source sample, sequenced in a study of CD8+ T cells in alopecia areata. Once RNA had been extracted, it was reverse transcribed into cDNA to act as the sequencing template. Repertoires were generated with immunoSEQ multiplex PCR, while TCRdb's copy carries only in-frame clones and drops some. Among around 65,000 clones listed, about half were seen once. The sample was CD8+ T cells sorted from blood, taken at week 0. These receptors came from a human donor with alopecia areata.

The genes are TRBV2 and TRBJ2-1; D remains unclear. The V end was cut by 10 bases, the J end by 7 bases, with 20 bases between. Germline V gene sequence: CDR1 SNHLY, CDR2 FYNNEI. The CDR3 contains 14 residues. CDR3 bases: TGTGCCACCCTCTTAGGAACTTCCTGGAATGAGCAGTTCTTC. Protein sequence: CATLLGTSWNEQFF.

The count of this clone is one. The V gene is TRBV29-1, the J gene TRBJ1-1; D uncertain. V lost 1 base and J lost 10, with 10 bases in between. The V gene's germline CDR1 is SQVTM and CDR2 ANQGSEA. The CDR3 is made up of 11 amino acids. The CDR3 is CSVEGAVLAFF. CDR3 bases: TGCAGCGTTGAAGGGGCAGTACTAGCTTTCTTT.

CDR3 sequence reads: CSVEGGTEVLSSYNEQFF. The CDR3 nucleotides are TGCAGCGTTGAAGGGGGGACAGAAGTTCTTAGCTCCTACAATGAGCAGTTCTTC. The chain combines TRBV29-1 with TRBJ2-1; 7 nucleotides agree with TRBD1. Germline V CDR1 and CDR2: SQVTM, ANQGSEA. With V trimmed by 1 base and J by 0 bases, 12 bases remained unmatched. This CDR3 is built from 18 residues.

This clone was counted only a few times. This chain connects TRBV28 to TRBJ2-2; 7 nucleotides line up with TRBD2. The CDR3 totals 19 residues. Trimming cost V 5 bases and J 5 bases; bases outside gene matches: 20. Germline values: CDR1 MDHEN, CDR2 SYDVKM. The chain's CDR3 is CASSVQTSLAHNPTGELFF. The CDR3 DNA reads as TGTGCCAGCAGTGTTCAGACTAGCCTGGCCCATAACCCAACCGGGGAGCTGTTTTTT.

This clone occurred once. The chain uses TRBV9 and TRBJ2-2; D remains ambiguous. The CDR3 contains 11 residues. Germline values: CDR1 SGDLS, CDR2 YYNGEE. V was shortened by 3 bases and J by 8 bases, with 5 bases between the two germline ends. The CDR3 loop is CASSAWGELFF. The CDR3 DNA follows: TGTGCCAGCAGCGCCTGGGGGGAGCTGTTTTTT.

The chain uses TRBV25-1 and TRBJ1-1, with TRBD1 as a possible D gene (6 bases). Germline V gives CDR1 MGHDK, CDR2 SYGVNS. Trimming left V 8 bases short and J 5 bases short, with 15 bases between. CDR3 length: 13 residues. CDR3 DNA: TGTGCCAGCGCGAGGAGAGGGGGGACTGAAGCTTTCTTT. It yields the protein CASARRGGTEAFF.

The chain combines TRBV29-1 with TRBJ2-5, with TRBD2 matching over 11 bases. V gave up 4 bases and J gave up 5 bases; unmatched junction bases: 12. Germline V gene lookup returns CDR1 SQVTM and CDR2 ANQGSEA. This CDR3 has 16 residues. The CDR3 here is CSVGNLAGGLEETQYF. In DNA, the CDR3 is TGCAGCGTTGGAAATCTAGCGGGAGGTCTCGAGGAGACCCAGTACTTC.

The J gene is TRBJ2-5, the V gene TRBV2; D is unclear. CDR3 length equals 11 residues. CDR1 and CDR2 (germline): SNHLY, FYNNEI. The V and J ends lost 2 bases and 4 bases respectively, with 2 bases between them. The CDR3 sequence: CASSERETQYF. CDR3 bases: TGTGCCAGCAGTGAAAGAGAGACCCAGTACTTC.

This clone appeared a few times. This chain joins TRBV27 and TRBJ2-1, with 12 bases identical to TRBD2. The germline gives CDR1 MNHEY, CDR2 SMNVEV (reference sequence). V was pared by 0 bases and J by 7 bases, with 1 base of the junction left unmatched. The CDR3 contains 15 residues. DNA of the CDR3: TGTGCCAGCAGTTTATCGACTAGCGGGAGAAATGAGCAGTTCTTC. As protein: CASSLSTSGRNEQFF.

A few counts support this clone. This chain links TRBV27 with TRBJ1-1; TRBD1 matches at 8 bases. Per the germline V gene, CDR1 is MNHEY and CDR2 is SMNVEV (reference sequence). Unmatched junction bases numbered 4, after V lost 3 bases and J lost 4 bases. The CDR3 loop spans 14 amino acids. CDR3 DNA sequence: TGTGCCAGCAGTTTCCTTACAGGGGGCACTGAAGCTTTCTTT. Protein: CASSFLTGGTEAFF.

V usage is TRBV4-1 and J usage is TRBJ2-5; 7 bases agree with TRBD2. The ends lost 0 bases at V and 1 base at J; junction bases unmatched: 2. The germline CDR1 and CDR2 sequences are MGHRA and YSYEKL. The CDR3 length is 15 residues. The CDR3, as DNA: TGCGCCAGCAGCCAAGATGGGAGGGGCCAAGAGACCCAGTACTTC. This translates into CASSQDGRGQETQYF.

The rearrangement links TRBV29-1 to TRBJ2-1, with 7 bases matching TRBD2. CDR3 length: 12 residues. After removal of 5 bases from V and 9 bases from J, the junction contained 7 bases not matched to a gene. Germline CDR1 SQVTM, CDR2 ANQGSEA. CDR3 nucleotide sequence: TGCAGCGTTCCCCGGACTAGTGGTGAGCAGTTCTTC. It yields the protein CSVPRTSGEQFF.

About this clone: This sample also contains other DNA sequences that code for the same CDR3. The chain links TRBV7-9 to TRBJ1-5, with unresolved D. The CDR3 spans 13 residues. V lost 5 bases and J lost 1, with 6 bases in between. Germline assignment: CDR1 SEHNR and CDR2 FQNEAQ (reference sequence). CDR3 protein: CASSLESNQPQHF. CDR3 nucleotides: TGTGCCAGCAGCCTAGAAAGCAATCAGCCCCAGCATTTT.

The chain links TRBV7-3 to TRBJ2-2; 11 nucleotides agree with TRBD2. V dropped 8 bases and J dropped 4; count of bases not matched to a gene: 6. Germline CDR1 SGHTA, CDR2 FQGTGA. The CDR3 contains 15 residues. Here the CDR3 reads CASGLAGGPTGELFF. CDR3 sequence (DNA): TGTGCCAGCGGGCTAGCGGGAGGCCCCACCGGGGAGCTGTTTTTT.

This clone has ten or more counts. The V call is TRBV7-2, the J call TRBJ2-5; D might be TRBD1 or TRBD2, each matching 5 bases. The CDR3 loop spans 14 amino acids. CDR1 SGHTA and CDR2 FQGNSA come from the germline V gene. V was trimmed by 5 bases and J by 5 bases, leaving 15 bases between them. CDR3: CASSLSGTLETQYF. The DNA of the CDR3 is TGTGCCAGCAGCCTTTCCGGGACCTTGGAGACCCAGTACTTC.

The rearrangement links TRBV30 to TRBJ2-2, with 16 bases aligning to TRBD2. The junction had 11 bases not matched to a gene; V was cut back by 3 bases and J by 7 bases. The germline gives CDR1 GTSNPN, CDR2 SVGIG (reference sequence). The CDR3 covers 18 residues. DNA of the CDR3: TGTGCCTGGAGGGTTTGGGGACTAGCGGGAGGGCCGATCGGGGAGCTGTTTTTT. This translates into CAWRVWGLAGGPIGELFF.

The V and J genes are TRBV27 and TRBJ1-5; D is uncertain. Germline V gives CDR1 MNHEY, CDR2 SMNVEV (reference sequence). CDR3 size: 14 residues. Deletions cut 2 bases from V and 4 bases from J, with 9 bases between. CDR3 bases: TGTGCCAGCAGTTTAAGGAAGGGAAATCAGCCCCAGCATTTT. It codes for CASSLRKGNQPQHF.

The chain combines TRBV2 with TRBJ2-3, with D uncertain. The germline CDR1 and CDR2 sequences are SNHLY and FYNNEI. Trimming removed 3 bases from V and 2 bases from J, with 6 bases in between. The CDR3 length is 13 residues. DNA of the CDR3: TGTGCCAGCAGTGAGGCTTACACAGATACGCAGTATTTT. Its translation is CASSEAYTDTQYF.

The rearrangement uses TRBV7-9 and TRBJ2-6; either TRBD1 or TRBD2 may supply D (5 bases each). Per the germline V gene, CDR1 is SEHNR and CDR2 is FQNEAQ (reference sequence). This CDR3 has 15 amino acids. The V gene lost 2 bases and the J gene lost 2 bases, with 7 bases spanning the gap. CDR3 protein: CASSLLGAGANVLTF. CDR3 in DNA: TGTGCCAGCAGCTTACTGGGGGCTGGGGCCAACGTCCTGACTTTC.

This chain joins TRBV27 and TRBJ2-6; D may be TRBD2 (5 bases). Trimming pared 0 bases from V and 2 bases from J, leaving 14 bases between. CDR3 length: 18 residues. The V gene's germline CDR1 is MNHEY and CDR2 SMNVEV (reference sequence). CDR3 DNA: TGTGCCAGCAGTTTATCGACTCGGGTCGGGGCTGGGGCCAACGTCCTGACTTTC. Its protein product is CASSLSTRVGAGANVLTF.

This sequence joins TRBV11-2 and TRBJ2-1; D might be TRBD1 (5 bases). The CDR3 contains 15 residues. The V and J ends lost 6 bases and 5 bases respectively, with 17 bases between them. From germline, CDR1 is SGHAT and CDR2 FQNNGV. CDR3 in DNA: TGTGCCAGCAGGCTAAATGACAGATCCCACAATGAGCAGTTCTTC. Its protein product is CASRLNDRSHNEQFF.

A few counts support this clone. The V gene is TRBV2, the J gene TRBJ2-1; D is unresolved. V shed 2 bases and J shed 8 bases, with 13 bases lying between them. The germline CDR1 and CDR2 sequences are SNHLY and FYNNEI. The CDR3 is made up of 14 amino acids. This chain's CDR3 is CASSESRVFDEQFF. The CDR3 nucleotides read TGTGCCAGCAGTGAAAGTAGAGTCTTTGATGAGCAGTTCTTC.

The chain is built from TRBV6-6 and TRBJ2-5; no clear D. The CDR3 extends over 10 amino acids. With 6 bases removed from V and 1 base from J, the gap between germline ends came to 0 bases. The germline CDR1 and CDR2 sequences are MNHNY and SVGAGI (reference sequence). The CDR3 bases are TGTGCCAGCAGCCAAGAGACCCAGTACTTC. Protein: CASSQETQYF.